The 5 T cell receptor beta chains below all came from one sample that was sequenced in a study of shared clonotypes between healthy human individuals. TCRdb's table, derived via immunoSEQ multiplex PCR, lists solely in-frame clones and lacks some. The sample shows about 2,500,000 clones, around 94% of them seen only once. Sample: naive CD4+ T cells sorted from blood. As for subset: CD45RA+ positively selected. These receptors all come from a man aged 18 to 29 in good health.

The gene calls are TRBV9 and TRBJ1-6; 7 bases are a match to TRBD1. This CDR3 spans 15 amino acids. The ends lost 4 bases at V and 9 bases at J; junction bases unmatched: 10. Germline V lookup: CDR1 SGDLS, CDR2 YYNGEE. DNA for the CDR3: TGTGCCAGCAGCCCAGGGGGTAGGGCAGGTTCACCCCTCCACTTT. Translation gives CASSPGGRAGSPLHF.

The gene calls are TRBV19 and TRBJ2-2; D call uncertain. V was shortened by 7 bases and J by 1 base, with 10 bases between the two germline ends. Germline lookup yields CDR1 LNHDA and CDR2 SQIVND (reference sequence). The CDR3 has 14 amino acids. CDR3 amino acids: CASKVGWNTGELFF. Here the CDR3 DNA reads TGTGCCAGTAAGGTAGGATGGAACACCGGGGAGCTGTTTTTT.

The chain is built from TRBV5-6 and TRBJ2-7; 7 positions agree with TRBD2. This CDR3 is 15 amino acids long. Germline V gene data show CDR1 as SGHDT and CDR2 as YYEEEE. Trimming removed 2 bases from V and 8 bases from J; junction bases left unmatched: 13. The chain's CDR3 is CASSFGFAGVSQQYF. CDR3 coding DNA: TGTGCCAGCAGCTTTGGGTTTGCGGGGGTTAGTCAGCAGTACTTC.

This chain uses TRBV6-1 with TRBJ1-1, with no clear D. V was cut by 3 bases and J by 7 bases, with 9 bases left in between. This CDR3 is 12 amino acids long. The germline V gene encodes CDR1 MNHNS and CDR2 SASEGT. CDR3 sequence: CASSEAKGEAFF. The DNA for the CDR3 is TGTGCCAGCAGTGAGGCAAAAGGTGAAGCTTTCTTT.

This chain links TRBV9 with TRBJ1-1; D ambiguous. CDR1 and CDR2 (germline): SGDLS, YYNGEE. The CDR3 consists of 13 residues. Trimming removed 2 bases at V and 4 bases at J, with 9 bases between. CDR3 loop: CASSVGLVTEAFF. CDR3 sequence (DNA): TGTGCCAGCAGCGTCGGCCTTGTCACTGAAGCTTTCTTT.